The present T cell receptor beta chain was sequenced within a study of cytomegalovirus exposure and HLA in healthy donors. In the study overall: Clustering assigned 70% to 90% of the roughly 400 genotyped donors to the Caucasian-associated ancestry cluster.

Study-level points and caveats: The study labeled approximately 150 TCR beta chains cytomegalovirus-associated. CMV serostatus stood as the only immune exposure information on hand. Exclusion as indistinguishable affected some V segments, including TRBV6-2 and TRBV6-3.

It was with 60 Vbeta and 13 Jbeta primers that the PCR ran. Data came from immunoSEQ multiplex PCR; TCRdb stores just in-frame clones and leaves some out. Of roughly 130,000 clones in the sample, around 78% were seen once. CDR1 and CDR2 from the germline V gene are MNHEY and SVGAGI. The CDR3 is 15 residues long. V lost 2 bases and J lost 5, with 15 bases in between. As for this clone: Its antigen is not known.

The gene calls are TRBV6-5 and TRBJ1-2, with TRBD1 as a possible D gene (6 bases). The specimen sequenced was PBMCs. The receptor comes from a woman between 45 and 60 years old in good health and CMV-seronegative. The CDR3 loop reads CASSYALQGSYGYTF. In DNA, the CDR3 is TGTGCCAGCAGTTACGCGCTACAGGGTTCATATGGCTACACCTTC.